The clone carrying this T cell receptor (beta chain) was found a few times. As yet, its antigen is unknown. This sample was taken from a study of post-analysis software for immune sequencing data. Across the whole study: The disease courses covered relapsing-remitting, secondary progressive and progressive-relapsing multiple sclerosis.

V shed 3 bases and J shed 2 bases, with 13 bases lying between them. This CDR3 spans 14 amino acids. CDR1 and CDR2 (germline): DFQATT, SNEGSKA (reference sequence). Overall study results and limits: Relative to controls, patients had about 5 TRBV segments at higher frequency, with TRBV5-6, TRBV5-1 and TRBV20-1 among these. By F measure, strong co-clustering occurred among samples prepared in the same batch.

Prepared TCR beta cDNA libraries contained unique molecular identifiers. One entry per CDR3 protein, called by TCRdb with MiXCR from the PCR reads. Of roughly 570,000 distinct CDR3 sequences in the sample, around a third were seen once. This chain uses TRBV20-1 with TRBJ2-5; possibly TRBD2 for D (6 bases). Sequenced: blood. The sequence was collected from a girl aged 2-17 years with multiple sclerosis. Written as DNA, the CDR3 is TGCAGTGCTAGGTCGAAGGAGGGGCAAGAGACCCAGTACTTC. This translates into CSARSKEGQETQYF.